The sequence of this T cell receptor beta chain was determined in a study of blood T cells in healthy people across ages. The CDR3 extends over 15 amino acids. Germline values: CDR1 SGHVS, CDR2 FQNEAQ. The V segment lost 5 bases and the J segment 7 bases; nucleotides outside the gene matches: 11. Overall study findings and caveats: As age increased, TCR beta diversity per million T cells fell in a roughly linear fashion. Diversity was estimated from one million T cells, and these estimates were considered underestimates.

For this clonotype: Its antigen is undetermined.

A second PCR, run for roughly 7 to 11 cycles, used a sample-barcoded 5' primer plus a J-beta primer mix. A tag from a template-switch adaptor with 12 random nucleotides marked each cDNA molecule. Each CDR3 protein is one row after TCRdb ran MiXCR on the 5' RACE reads. Of some 800,000 distinct CDR3 sequences listed, under 45% are singletons. Sequenced material: blood. The source of this sequence is a man between 60 and 75 years old in good health. V and J are TRBV7-8 and TRBJ1-2; 9 bases agree with TRBD1. The CDR3 DNA reads TGTGCCAGCAGCCCGCTAACGGGGACAGGGAGTGGCTACACCTTC. Its protein is CASSPLTGTGSGYTF.